Presented here are 3 T cell receptor beta chains from one specimen sequenced in a study of cytomegalovirus exposure and HLA in healthy donors. The primer mix had 60 Vbeta and 13 Jbeta primers. Generated by immunoSEQ multiplex PCR, the TCRdb table keeps only in-frame clones and is missing some. The sample has approximately 45,000 clones, and its top ten clones hold around 17%. The sequencing input was PBMCs. The receptors originated from a male donor in good health and CMV-seronegative.

The rearrangement joins TRBV27 to TRBJ1-6; a possible D gene is TRBD1 (5 bases). Germline V gene sequence: CDR1 MNHEY, CDR2 SMNVEV (reference sequence). This CDR3 contains 17 residues. V lost 4 bases, J lost 1 base, and 14 bases lay in between. The DNA of the CDR3 is TGTGCCAGCAGTTCCCCGGGGGGGAGATCCTATAATTCACCCCTCCACTTT. It encodes CASSSPGGRSYNSPLHF.

The chain carries TRBV7-9 and TRBJ2-3; TRBD1 matches 7 bases. Germline-derived CDR1 and CDR2 are SEHNR and FQNEAQ (reference sequence). This CDR3 spans 17 amino acids. V lost 0 bases to trimming and J lost 8 bases; unmatched junction nucleotides: 14. The CDR3 region has the DNA TGTGCCAGCAGCTTAGCGCTAAGGACAGGCCCTTCGGGTACGCAGTATTTT. Amino acids: CASSLALRTGPSGTQYF.

The chain employs TRBV18 and TRBJ1-3, with D hard to call. Germline loops: CDR1 KGHSH, CDR2 LQKENI. CDR3 length equals 13 residues. Trimming left V 2 bases short and J 11 bases short, with 13 bases between. The CDR3 here is CASSPSPGGSIYF. CDR3 coding DNA: TGTGCCAGCTCACCATCTCCAGGAGGCTCCATATATTTT. Combining the CDR3 with reference TRBV18 and TRBJ1-3 gives the whole variable domain NAGVMQNPRHLVRRRGQEARLRCSPMKGHSHVYWYRQLPEEGLKFMVYLQKENIIDESGMPKERFSAEFPKEGPSILRIQQVVRGDSAAYFCASSPSPGGSIYFGEGSWLTVV.